This entry describes one T cell receptor beta chain. This sample is part of a study of T-cell memory formation after mild COVID-19. CDR3 size: 16 residues. Trimming stripped 0 bases from V and 2 bases from J, with 11 bases between. Germline assignment: CDR1 LGHNA and CDR2 YSLEER. Via MiXCR, TCRdb re-called the 5' RACE reads, giving one row per CDR3 protein. The sample lists more than 350,000 distinct CDR3 sequences; roughly 15% were seen once. The TCR sequence derives from a man aged 18 to 29 who had mild COVID-19 (a few samples of this study predate the infection). Cell type and time point are not known. Sequenced: PBMCs or a T cell subset sorted from them (not recorded which). The chain uses TRBV4-3 and TRBJ1-3; D remains ambiguous. CDR3 DNA: TGCGCCAGCAGCCAAGATTCCGCAGTACCTGGAAACACCATATATTTT. Protein product: CASSQDSAVPGNTIYF.